This T cell receptor beta chain originates from a study of T cell responses to AZD1222 COVID-19 vaccine. Germline V gene data show CDR1 as KGHDR and CDR2 as SFDVKD. The V end lost 4 bases, the J end lost 5 bases, and 5 bases lay between the germline ends. The CDR3 contains 11 residues. Worth noting for this clone: No antigen is known for it.

Measured with immunoSEQ multiplex PCR; TCRdb has only the in-frame clones, and not every one. This sample yields 100,000 to 150,000 clones, of which about 90% are seen a single time; approximately 2% belongs to the top ten. Study-level points and caveats: Clonal diversity was possibly underestimated, and the donors were mostly white British, with more females.

The rearrangement links TRBV24-1 to TRBJ2-7; D unresolved. The TCR originated in an adult who received the AZD1222 COVID-19 vaccine. Sequencing used peripheral blood, obtained 28 days after the second AZD1222 dose. CDR3 residues: CATSEDNEQYV. As DNA, the CDR3 is TGTGCCACCAGTGAGGATAACGAGCAGTACGTC.